These 9 T cell receptor beta chains share one sample of origin, sequenced in a study of blood T cell repertoires in COVID-19. Here immunoSEQ multiplex PCR was the method, and the copy in TCRdb shows in-frame clones only, minus some. The sample has some 190,000 clones; about 80% are singletons. Specimen: peripheral blood. These receptors all stem from a man aged 55 to 70 with acute or convalescent COVID-19.

This clone turned up a few times. The chain joins TRBV5-1 to TRBJ1-3; possibly TRBD1 for D (5 bases). The V and J ends lost 0 bases and 4 bases respectively, with 11 bases between them. The CDR3 loop spans 15 amino acids. Germline lookup yields CDR1 SGHRS and CDR2 YFSETQ. The CDR3 coding sequence is TGCGCCAGCAGCTTGGAGGGCCAGGGAGGAAACACCATATATTTT. Translated: CASSLEGQGGNTIYF.

This rearrangement joins TRBV5-1 to TRBJ2-1; 10 bases are a match to TRBD1. The CDR3 runs 14 residues. CDR1 and CDR2 (germline): SGHRS, YFSETQ. J lost 7 bases, V lost 6 bases, and 7 bases had no gene match. The CDR3: CASIPTGGSNEQFF. In DNA, the CDR3 is TGCGCCAGCATCCCGACAGGGGGCTCTAATGAGCAGTTCTTC.

V gene TRBV5-1 combines with J gene TRBJ2-2; the match to TRBD1 covers 7 bases. Unmatched junction bases numbered 3, after V lost 0 bases and J lost 4 bases. The germline gives CDR1 SGHRS, CDR2 YFSETQ. The length of the CDR3 is 15 residues. The CDR3 nucleotides read TGCGCCAGCAGCTTGGGGACAGGACCCACCGGGGAGCTGTTTTTT. It yields the protein CASSLGTGPTGELFF.

The rearrangement joins TRBV7-2 to TRBJ2-5; 9 bases line up with TRBD1. The CDR3 consists of 14 residues. The J segment lost 5 bases and the V segment lost 6 bases, leaving 7 bases of the junction unmatched. Germline CDR1 and CDR2: SGHTA and FQGNSA. As DNA, the CDR3 is TGTGCCAGCAGTACTACAGGGGGCTTGGAGACCCAGTACTTC. It is translated as CASSTTGGLETQYF.

The chain couples TRBV2 to TRBJ1-2; D is possibly TRBD1 (5 bases). In germline, CDR1 is SNHLY, CDR2 FYNNEI. V lost 4 bases to trimming and J lost 8 bases, with 14 bases between them. CDR3 length: 13 residues. CDR3 nucleotide sequence: TGTGCCAGCAGTGTACAGGTGCCCAAAGGCTACACCTTC. Translation: CASSVQVPKGYTF.

The chain uses TRBV12-5 and TRBJ2-7; TRBD2 is a possible D gene (6 bases). Trimming left V 1 base short and J 3 bases short, with 10 bases between. The CDR3 loop spans 14 amino acids. Germline V gene data show CDR1 as LGHNT and CDR2 as FRNRAP. Written as DNA, the CDR3 is TGTGCTAGTGGTTTGGGCCTGCGGGACTACGAGCAGTACTTC. It yields the protein CASGLGLRDYEQYF.

The CDR3: CASSPRTAYGYTF. As DNA, the CDR3 is TGTGCCAGCAGCCCCCGGACAGCCTATGGCTACACCTTC. The V and J genes are TRBV7-2 and TRBJ1-2; D is perhaps TRBD1 (6 bases). The CDR3 is 13 residues long. Germline-derived CDR1 and CDR2 are SGHTA and FQGNSA. The V and J ends lost 5 bases and 4 bases respectively, with 11 bases between them.

V gene TRBV7-9 combines with J gene TRBJ2-5, with 8 bases lining up with TRBD1. V shed 5 bases, J shed 4 bases, and the junction held 3 bases outside the gene matches. CDR1 and CDR2 from the germline V gene are SEHNR and FQNEAQ (reference sequence). The CDR3 runs 13 residues. CDR3 DNA sequence: TGTGCCAGCAGCGACAGGGGTGGAGAGACCCAGTACTTC. Translating gives CASSDRGGETQYF.

This clone has only one observation. This chain joins TRBV24-1 and TRBJ1-2; the D gene is possibly TRBD1 (5 bases). CDR1 is KGHDR, CDR2 SFDVKD, per germline. V shed 3 bases and J shed 8 bases, with 27 bases lying between them. The CDR3 totals 18 residues. The CDR3 DNA follows: TGTGCCACCAGTGATCCTGTCATAGACAGTCAAGGTAGACAAGGCTACACCTTC. Encoded protein: CATSDPVIDSQGRQGYTF.